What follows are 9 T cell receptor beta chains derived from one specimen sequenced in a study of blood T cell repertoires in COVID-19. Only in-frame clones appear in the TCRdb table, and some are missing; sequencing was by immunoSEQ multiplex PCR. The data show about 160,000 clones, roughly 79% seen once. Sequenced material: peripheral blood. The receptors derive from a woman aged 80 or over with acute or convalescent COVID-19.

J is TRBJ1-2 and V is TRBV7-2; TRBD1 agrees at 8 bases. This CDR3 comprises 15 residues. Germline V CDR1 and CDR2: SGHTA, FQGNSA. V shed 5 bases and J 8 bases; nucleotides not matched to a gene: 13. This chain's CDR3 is CASSPVSGQVGGYTF. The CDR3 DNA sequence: TGTGCCAGCAGCCCAGTTTCGGGACAGGTTGGCGGCTACACCTTC.

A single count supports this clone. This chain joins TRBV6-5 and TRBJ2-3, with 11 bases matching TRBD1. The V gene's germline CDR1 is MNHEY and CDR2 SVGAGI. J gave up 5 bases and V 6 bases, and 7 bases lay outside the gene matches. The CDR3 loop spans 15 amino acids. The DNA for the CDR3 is TGTGCCAGCAGCCTGGGACAGGGGGAAATAGATACGCAGTATTTT. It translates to CASSLGQGEIDTQYF.

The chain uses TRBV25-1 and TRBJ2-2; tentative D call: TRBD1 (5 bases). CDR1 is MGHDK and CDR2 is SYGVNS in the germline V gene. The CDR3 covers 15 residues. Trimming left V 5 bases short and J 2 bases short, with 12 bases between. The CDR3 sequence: CASSSPDRNTGELFF. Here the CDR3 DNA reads TGTGCCAGCAGTTCCCCCGACAGAAACACCGGGGAGCTGTTTTTT.

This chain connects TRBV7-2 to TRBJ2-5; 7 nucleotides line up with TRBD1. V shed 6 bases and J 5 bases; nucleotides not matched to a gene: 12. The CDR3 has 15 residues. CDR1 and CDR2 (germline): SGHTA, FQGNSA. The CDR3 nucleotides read TGTGCCAGCAGGACTACAGGGGTTACGACGGAGACCCAGTACTTC. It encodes CASRTTGVTTETQYF.

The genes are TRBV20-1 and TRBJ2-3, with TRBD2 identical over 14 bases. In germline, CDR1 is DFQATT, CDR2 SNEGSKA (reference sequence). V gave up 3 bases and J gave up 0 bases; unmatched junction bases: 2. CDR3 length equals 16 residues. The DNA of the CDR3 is TGCAGTGCTAGTAGACTAGCGGGAGGGAGCACAGATACGCAGTATTTT. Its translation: CSASRLAGGSTDTQYF.

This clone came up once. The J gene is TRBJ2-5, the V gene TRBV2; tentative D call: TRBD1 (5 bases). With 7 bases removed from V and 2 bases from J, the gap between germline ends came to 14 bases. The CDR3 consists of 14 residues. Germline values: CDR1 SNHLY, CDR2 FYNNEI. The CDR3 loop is CASMGLQRQETQYF. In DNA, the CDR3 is TGTGCCAGCATGGGGCTACAGAGACAAGAGACCCAGTACTTC.

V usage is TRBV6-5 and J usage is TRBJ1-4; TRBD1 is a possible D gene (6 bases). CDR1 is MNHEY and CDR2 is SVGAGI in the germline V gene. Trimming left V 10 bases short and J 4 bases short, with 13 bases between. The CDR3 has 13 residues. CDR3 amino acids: CATRRGFNEKLFF. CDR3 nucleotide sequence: TGTGCCACCAGGAGGGGGTTTAATGAAAAACTGTTTTTT.

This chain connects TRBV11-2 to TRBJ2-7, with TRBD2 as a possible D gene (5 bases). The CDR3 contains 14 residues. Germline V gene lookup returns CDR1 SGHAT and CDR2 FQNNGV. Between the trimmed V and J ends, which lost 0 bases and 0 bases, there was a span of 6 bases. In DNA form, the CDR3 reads TGTGCCAGCAGCTTAGAACTAGTCTCCTACGAGCAGTACTTC. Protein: CASSLELVSYEQYF.

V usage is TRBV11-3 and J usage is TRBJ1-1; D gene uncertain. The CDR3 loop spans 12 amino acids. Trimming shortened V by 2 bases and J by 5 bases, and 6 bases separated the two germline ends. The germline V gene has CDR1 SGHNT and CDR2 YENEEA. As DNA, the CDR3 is TGTGCCAGCAGCTTACGGGATACTGAAGCTTTCTTT. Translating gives CASSLRDTEAFF.